These 7 T cell receptor beta chains came from one sample sequenced in a study of T-cell reconstitution after alpha-beta-depleted transplantation in children. During its preparation, the TCRbeta library received unique molecular identifiers. MiXCR, applied by TCRdb to the PCR reads, yields one record per CDR3 protein. The sample records over 200,000 distinct CDR3 sequences, 8.5% to 10% being singletons. Here the sequenced sample was PBMCs from the stem cell graft donor, taken from the stem cell graft. The receptors were gathered from a human donor who donated a stem cell graft to a child with acute lymphoblastic leukemia.

The chain has TRBV5-1 and TRBJ2-2; 8 bases map to TRBD1. Trimming removed 2 bases from V and 7 bases from J; junction bases left unmatched: 10. The V gene's germline CDR1 is SGHRS and CDR2 YFSETQ. CDR3 length equals 16 residues. In DNA, the CDR3 is TGCGCCAGCAGCTTAGGACCGGGACAGGAGAGCGGGGAGCTGTTTTTT. This codes for CASSLGPGQESGELFF.

The rearrangement uses TRBV27 and TRBJ1-4; 7 bases line up with TRBD1. The ends lost 6 bases at V and 4 bases at J; junction bases unmatched: 11. From germline, CDR1 is MNHEY and CDR2 SMNVEV (reference sequence). There are 16 residues in the CDR3. The CDR3 region has the DNA TGTGCCAGCAGCAACCTGAGGGCAGGGGGTAATGAAAAACTGTTTTTT. Its translation is CASSNLRAGGNEKLFF.

This clonotype has at least ten counts. J is TRBJ2-2 and V is TRBV9; the match to TRBD2 covers 7 bases. The CDR3 covers 15 residues. J gave up 7 bases and V 0 bases, and 6 bases lay outside the gene matches. CDR1 is SGDLS, CDR2 YYNGEE, per germline. CDR3 DNA sequence: TGTGCCAGCAGCGTAGACAGCGGGGCTTTCGGGGAGCTGTTTTTT. Translated, it gives CASSVDSGAFGELFF.

The rearrangement links TRBV7-9 to TRBJ2-1; D is unresolved. V dropped 5 bases and J dropped 10 bases, with 18 bases sitting between them. There are 14 residues in the CDR3. Germline lookup yields CDR1 SEHNR and CDR2 FQNEAQ (reference sequence). Here the CDR3 reads CASSRLEDRIEQFF. The CDR3 nucleotides read TGTGCCAGCAGCAGGCTGGAAGACCGCATCGAGCAGTTCTTC.

This clonotype has a count of ten or more. The chain carries TRBV5-1 and TRBJ2-1, with no clear D. Trimming shortened V by 0 bases and J by 10 bases, and 5 bases separated the two germline ends. The CDR3 is 11 residues long. Germline V gives CDR1 SGHRS, CDR2 YFSETQ. Written as DNA, the CDR3 is TGCGCCAGCAGCTTGGCGGAAGAGCAGTTCTTC. Its translation: CASSLAEEQFF.

This clonotype occurred many times. The chain combines TRBV29-1 with TRBJ2-1; D perhaps matches TRBD1 (6 bases). V dropped 6 bases and J dropped 9 bases, with 15 bases sitting between them. Germline V lookup: CDR1 SQVTM, CDR2 ANQGSEA. This CDR3 spans 12 amino acids. This CDR3 is CSVGEQGREQFF. The DNA of the CDR3 is TGCAGCGTGGGAGAACAGGGTCGTGAGCAGTTCTTC.

CDR3 in amino acids: CASSTRQGVSRYYEQYF. For the CDR3, the DNA is TGTGCCAGCAGCACAAGACAGGGGGTCTCCCGTTATTACGAGCAGTACTTC. This sequence joins TRBV13 and TRBJ2-7; 9 positions agree with TRBD1. This CDR3 has 17 amino acids. Losses at the gene ends were 5 bases for V and 4 bases for J; bases not matched to a gene: 15. Germline assignment: CDR1 PRHDT and CDR2 FYEKMQ (reference sequence).